The entry below describes one T cell receptor beta chain. These data come from a study of blood T cell repertoires in COVID-19. Study context: PBMCs, B-cell-depleted T cells, or T cells provided the cDNA or gDNA that made up the material.

V gave up 2 bases and J gave up 2 bases, with 6 bases separating them. The CDR3 length is 13 residues. From germline, CDR1 is ENHRY and CDR2 SYGVKD. Clones were read by immunoSEQ multiplex PCR, and TCRdb kept only the in-frame ones, dropping some. The sample carries 170,000 or so clones, around 87% recorded once. Material: peripheral blood. This sequence was found in an older woman with COVID-19, enrolled during active disease. The chain couples TRBV10-3 to TRBJ1-1, with unresolved D. The CDR3 reads CAISETANTEAFF. CDR3 nucleotide sequence: TGTGCCATCAGTGAGACAGCCAACACTGAAGCTTTCTTT.